One sample yielded the 2 T cell receptor beta chains listed below, sequenced in a study of blood T cell repertoires in COVID-19. Clones were read by immunoSEQ multiplex PCR, and TCRdb kept only the in-frame ones, dropping some. The sample includes about 300,000 clones, about nine tenths seen only once; the top ten take over 3.5%. Sequences were obtained from PBMCs or T cells enriched from blood (not recorded which). These receptor sequences come from a man younger than 40 who had recovered from COVID-19.

The rearrangement links TRBV4-1 to TRBJ1-4; D is perhaps TRBD1 (5 bases). The germline V gene has CDR1 MGHRA and CDR2 YSYEKL. CDR3 length: 15 amino acids. The V end was cut by 6 bases, the J end by 8 bases, with 19 bases between. CDR3 DNA: TGCGCCAGCAGACGCTTTTCAGGGTTCGGAGAAAAACTGTTTTTT. This encodes CASRRFSGFGEKLFF.

The chain couples TRBV3-1 (or the pseudogene TRBV3-2) to TRBJ2-5; TRBD1 is a possible D gene (7 bases). This CDR3 contains 15 residues. The ends were cut back, 0 bases at V and 4 bases at J, with 12 bases in the middle. Germline CDR1 LGHDT, CDR2 YNNKEL (reference sequence). The DNA of the CDR3 is TGTGCCAGCAGCCAAGAACGCCAGGGGGGAGAGACCCAGTACTTC. Its translation: CASSQERQGGETQYF.